The rows below give T cell receptor beta chains drawn from one sample of a study of T cell responses to AZD1222 COVID-19 vaccine. Libraries were prepared by immunoSEQ multiplex PCR; TCRdb keeps only in-frame clonotypes and omits some of them. The table includes about 80,000 clones, approximately 85% detected once. The input for sequencing was peripheral blood, taken 28 days after the second AZD1222 dose. These receptors came from an adult who received the AZD1222 COVID-19 vaccine. The CDR3 runs from the conserved cysteine through the conserved F or W. A D gene is named only where the DNA matches it firmly. Rows give clone size only sometimes, using once, few, many, or a class for an expanded clone.

abundance: NA; v_gene: TRBV29-1; d_gene: NA; j_gene: TRBJ1-5; len: 13; CDR3aa: CSVEGGKGQPQHF; CDR3nt: TGCAGCGTTGAGGGAGGGAAGGGACAGCCCCAGCATTTT
abundance: many; v_gene: TRBV9; d_gene: NA; j_gene: TRBJ2-1; len: 16; CDR3aa: CASSVGGESSYNEQFF; CDR3nt: TGTGCCAGCAGCGTAGGCGGGGAGAGCTCCTACAATGAGCAGTTCTTC
abundance: once; v_gene: TRBV27; d_gene: TRBD1; j_gene: TRBJ1-2; len: 13; CDR3aa: CASSLDRGYGYTF; CDR3nt: TGTGCCAGCAGTTTAGACAGGGGCTATGGCTACACCTTC
abundance: few; v_gene: TRBV28; d_gene: NA; j_gene: TRBJ1-1; len: 14; CDR3aa: CASSLMNVVTEAFF; CDR3nt: TGTGCCAGCAGTTTAATGAATGTCGTGACTGAAGCTTTCTTT
abundance: once; v_gene: TRBV7-3; d_gene: NA; j_gene: TRBJ1-1; len: 15; CDR3aa: CASSLGYRSGSEAFF; CDR3nt: TGTGCCAGCAGCTTGGGTTACAGGAGCGGGTCTGAAGCTTTCTTT
abundance: NA; v_gene: TRBV10-3; d_gene: NA; j_gene: TRBJ1-4; len: 15; CDR3aa: CAISEVGEDEEKLFF; CDR3nt: TGTGCCATCAGTGAGGTCGGGGAAGATGAGGAAAAACTGTTTTTT
abundance: NA; v_gene: TRBV12-3/TRBV12-4; d_gene: NA; j_gene: TRBJ1-5; len: 13; CDR3aa: CASSLVKNQPQHF; CDR3nt: TGTGCCAGCAGTTTGGTTAAGAATCAGCCCCAGCATTTT
abundance: NA; v_gene: TRBV29-1; d_gene: NA; j_gene: TRBJ2-5; len: 13; CDR3aa: CSVEGGAQETQYF; CDR3nt: TGCAGCGTTGAAGGGGGGGCTCAAGAGACCCAGTACTTC
abundance: once; v_gene: TRBV2; d_gene: NA; j_gene: TRBJ1-5; len: 15; CDR3aa: CASTMNPGEEQPQHF; CDR3nt: TGTGCCAGCACCATGAATCCGGGGGAGGAGCAGCCCCAGCATTTT
abundance: NA; v_gene: TRBV10-3; d_gene: TRBD2; j_gene: TRBJ2-1; len: 17; CDR3aa: CAISVGRLAGPGNEQFF; CDR3nt: TGTGCCATCAGTGTCGGGAGACTAGCGGGGCCCGGGAATGAGCAGTTCTTC
abundance: NA; v_gene: TRBV10-2; d_gene: NA; j_gene: TRBJ1-1; len: 13; CDR3aa: CASSGSQNTEAFF; CDR3nt: TGCGCCAGCAGTGGGAGCCAGAACACTGAAGCTTTCTTT
abundance: NA; v_gene: TRBV11-2; d_gene: TRBD1; j_gene: TRBJ2-1; len: 17; CDR3aa: CASSSRDRGSSYNEQFF; CDR3nt: TGTGCCAGCAGCTCAAGGGACAGGGGGAGCTCCTACAATGAGCAGTTCTTC
abundance: NA; v_gene: TRBV7-2; d_gene: NA; j_gene: TRBJ2-7; len: 14; CDR3aa: CASSLPTRGIEQYF; CDR3nt: TGTGCCAGCAGCCTCCCGACACGGGGCATCGAGCAGTACTTC
abundance: NA; v_gene: TRBV10-1; d_gene: NA; j_gene: TRBJ1-2; len: 12; CDR3aa: CASGKGPYGYTF; CDR3nt: TGCGCCAGCGGAAAAGGCCCCTATGGCTACACCTTC
abundance: NA; v_gene: TRBV5-4; d_gene: NA; j_gene: TRBJ1-1; len: 14; CDR3aa: CASSFRGGNTEAFF; CDR3nt: TGTGCCAGCAGCTTCAGGGGAGGTAACACTGAAGCTTTCTTT
abundance: NA; v_gene: TRBV10-1; d_gene: NA; j_gene: TRBJ1-2; len: 17; CDR3aa: CASSESIRTATNYGYTF; CDR3nt: TGCGCCAGCAGTGAGTCGATTAGGACCGCCACTAACTATGGCTACACCTTC
abundance: once; v_gene: TRBV19; d_gene: NA; j_gene: TRBJ1-6; len: 13; CDR3aa: CASSIAYNSPLHF; CDR3nt: TGTGCCAGTAGTATAGCCTATAATTCACCCCTCCACTTT
abundance: once; v_gene: TRBV2; d_gene: NA; j_gene: TRBJ1-3; len: 15; CDR3aa: CAINSGFSSGNTIYF; CDR3nt: TGTGCCATAAACTCAGGATTTAGCTCTGGAAACACCATATATTTT
abundance: NA; v_gene: TRBV2; d_gene: TRBD1; j_gene: TRBJ1-5; len: 13; CDR3aa: CASSPGGYQPQHF; CDR3nt: TGTGCCAGCAGCCCAGGGGGCTATCAGCCCCAGCATTTT